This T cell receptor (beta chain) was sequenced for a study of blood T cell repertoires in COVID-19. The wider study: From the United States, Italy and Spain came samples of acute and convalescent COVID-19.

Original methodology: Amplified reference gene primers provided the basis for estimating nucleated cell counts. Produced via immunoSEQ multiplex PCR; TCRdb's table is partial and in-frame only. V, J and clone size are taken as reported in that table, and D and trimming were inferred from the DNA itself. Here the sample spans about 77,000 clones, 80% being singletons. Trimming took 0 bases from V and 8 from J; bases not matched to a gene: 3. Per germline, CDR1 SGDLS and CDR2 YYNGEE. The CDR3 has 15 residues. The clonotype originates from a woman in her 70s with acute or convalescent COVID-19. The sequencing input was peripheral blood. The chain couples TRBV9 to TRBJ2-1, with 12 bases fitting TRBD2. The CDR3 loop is CASSVATSGGHEQFF. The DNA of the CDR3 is TGTGCCAGCAGCGTAGCGACTAGCGGGGGCCATGAGCAGTTCTTC.